A single sample gave rise to the 30 T cell receptor delta chains below, sequenced in a study of gamma-delta T cells after stem cell transplantation listed by TCRdb under 2016. Library preparation used RT-PCR. This sample was sequenced with an Illumina MiSeq. Identical DNA sequences were merged into single rows after TCRdb reprocessed the public reads with CATT. A total of roughly 2,000 delta-chain clones appear in this sample, around 19% of them only once. Roughly 30% of the sample belongs to the ten largest clones. The sequenced sample was gamma-delta T cells. The receptors shown here come from a human donor. It is not recorded whose cells these are; they may come from a transplant donor.

To note about this clone: With a far larger clone one base away, a read error is the likely cause. The J gene is TRDJ1, the V gene TRDV2, with TRDD3 matching over 13 bases. Per germline, CDR1 GEAIGNYY and CDR2 EKD. CDR3 length: 18 amino acids. CDR3 sequence reads: CACDPLGDTRSYTDKRIF. The CDR3 DNA sequence: TGTGCCTGTGACCCACTGGGGGATACGCGCTCGTACACCGATAAACGCATCTTT.

This clone was counted only a few times. The protein TCRdb lists belongs to a much larger clone and differs from this DNA's translation at residue 13, which points to a read error; the protein shown is made from the DNA. The chain uses TRDV2 and TRDJ1; 9 positions agree with TRDD3. The CDR3 has 20 residues. J was trimmed by 1 base and V by 3 bases; bases with no gene match: 20. Germline V gives CDR1 GEAIGNYY, CDR2 EKD. CDR3 amino acids: CACDLMSAGLGDPSTDKLIF. DNA for the CDR3: TGTGCCTGTGACTTGATGTCGGCGGGGCTGGGGGATCCATCCACCGATAAACTCATCTTT.

The rearrangement uses TRDV2 and TRDJ1; 8 nucleotides align to TRDD3. The CDR3 consists of 20 residues. Looked up from germline, CDR1 is GEAIGNYY and CDR2 is EKD. After removal of 3 bases from V and 0 bases from J, the junction contained 20 bases not matched to a gene. The CDR3 coding sequence is TGTGCCTGTGACTTGATGTCGGCGGGGCTGGGGGAGGAGTACACCGATAAACTCATCTTT. Its translation is CACDLMSAGLGEEYTDKLIF.

Turning to this clone: The protein that TCRdb holds for this DNA derives from a much larger clone and differs from the translated DNA at residue 16, which likely indicates a read error; the protein shown here is translated from the DNA. This rearrangement joins TRDV2 to TRDJ1, with 9 bases fitting TRDD3. Germline CDR1 reads GEAIGNYY; CDR2 reads EKD. After removal of 0 bases from V and 8 bases from J, the junction contained 24 bases not matched to a gene. The CDR3 totals 20 residues. The CDR3 here is CACDTVEGNTGGPPREKLIF. The CDR3 bases are TGTGCCTGTGACACCGTGGAAGGCAATACTGGGGGACCCCCCCGCGAAAAACTCATCTTT.

In this sample, this clone turned up a few times. This DNA's translation differs at residue 4 from TCRdb's protein, which comes from a much larger clone; a read error is likely, and the protein shown is translated from the DNA. The chain recombines TRDV2 with TRDJ1; 13 positions match TRDD3. The CDR3 covers 19 residues. In germline, CDR1 is GEAIGNYY, CDR2 EKD. The junction had 13 bases not matched to a gene; V was cut back by 4 bases and J by 0 bases. The CDR3 loop reads CACEAVLGDTLGNTDKLIF. CDR3 nucleotides: TGTGCCTGTGAAGCTGTACTGGGGGATACGTTGGGTAACACCGATAAACTCATCTTT.

Remarks on this clone: TCRdb lists the protein of a much larger clone for this DNA, which differs at residue 11, so this is likely a read error; the protein given here is translated from the DNA itself. The V call is TRDV2, the J call TRDJ1; D is undetermined. V was trimmed by 0 bases and J by 1 base, leaving 17 bases between them. The CDR3 is made up of 17 amino acids. Germline-derived CDR1 and CDR2 are GEAIGNYY and EKD. DNA for the CDR3: TGTGCCTGTGACACCGTTCACAGTCGCCTGTGCACCGATAAACTCATCTTT. Residues: CACDTVHSRLCTDKLIF.

This clone is categorized as large (0.1 to 1%). The genes are TRDV2 and TRDJ1; unclear D gene. This CDR3 has 15 amino acids. CDR1 GEAIGNYY and CDR2 EKD come from the germline V gene. Trimming removed 3 bases from V and 0 bases from J, with 13 bases in between. The CDR3 DNA is TGTGCCTGTGACCCTATAGAATGGGACACCGATAAACTCATCTTT. As protein: CACDPIEWDTDKLIF.

As concerns this clone: A read error is possible here, since a much larger clone lies one base away. The same CDR3 is also encoded by other DNA sequences in this sample. The CDR3 DNA is TGTGCCTGTGACACACTGGAGCCCCCTTCTACTTCCATGGGGGATACGCTTGCCGATAAACTCATCTTT. Protein product: CACDTLEPPSTSMGDTLADKLIF. The chain is built from TRDV2 and TRDJ1; 11 bases are shared with TRDD3. Germline V gives CDR1 GEAIGNYY, CDR2 EKD. The J segment lost 3 bases and the V segment lost 1 base, leaving 27 bases of the junction unmatched. This CDR3 has 23 amino acids.

The sample holds a few counts of this clone. TCRdb has a much larger clone's protein, which differs at residue 7 from the translation of this DNA, likely because of a read error; what is shown is the protein translated from the DNA. The chain recombines TRDV2 with TRDJ1; D unresolved. Germline lookup yields CDR1 GEAIGNYY and CDR2 EKD. This CDR3 spans 14 amino acids. Trimming removed 3 bases at V and 4 bases at J, with 14 bases between. The CDR3 bases are TGTGCCTGTGACCGACTGAGGGACGGCGATAAACTCATCTTT. It encodes CACDRLRDGDKLIF.

To note about this clone: This sample includes further DNA sequences coding for the same CDR3. The rearrangement joins TRDV2 to TRDJ1, with 10 nucleotides matching TRDD3. With V trimmed by 1 base and J by 1 base, 5 bases remained unmatched. This CDR3 is 16 amino acids long. Germline V gives CDR1 GEAIGNYY, CDR2 EKD. The CDR3 here is CACDTVGDTSTDKLIF. In DNA, the CDR3 is TGTGCCTGTGACACGGTGGGGGATACATCCACCGATAAACTCATCTTT.

This clone has just a few counts. TCRdb's listed protein matches a much larger clone and diverges from this DNA's translation at residue 13, likely through a read error; the protein shown comes from the DNA. The V call is TRDV2, the J call TRDJ1; 9 bases line up with TRDD2. J was trimmed by 1 base and V by 2 bases; bases with no gene match: 19. The germline gives CDR1 GEAIGNYY, CDR2 EKD. This CDR3 has 20 amino acids. CDR3 region: CACDNLPTITGRRGTDKLIF. The CDR3 nucleotides read TGTGCCTGTGACAACCTTCCTACGATTACTGGGCGCAGGGGCACCGATAAACTCATCTTT.

In its sample, this clone ranks as medium-sized. V is TRDV2 and J is TRDJ1; 7 positions match TRDD3. This CDR3 comprises 19 residues. The germline V gene has CDR1 GEAIGNYY and CDR2 EKD. V was clipped by 0 bases and J by 0 bases; unmatched bases: 15. The CDR3 protein is CACDTVRATGEKYTDKLIF. The CDR3 DNA follows: TGTGCCTGTGACACCGTCAGGGCCACTGGGGAGAAGTACACCGATAAACTCATCTTT.

This clone has only a few counts. A far more abundant clone sits one base away, making this likely a read error. Other DNA sequences in the same sample also yield this CDR3. The chain employs TRDV2 and TRDJ1; 10 nucleotides align to TRDD3. Germline CDR1 reads GEAIGNYY; CDR2 reads EKD. The CDR3 is made up of 19 amino acids. The trim removed 2 bases at V and 2 bases at J, leaving 16 bases unmatched. CDR3 amino acids: CACDRLAPPALGDTDKLIF. The CDR3, as DNA: TGTGCCTGTGACAGGCTTGCACCGCCTGCACTGGGGGATACCGATAAACTCATCTTT.

This clone qualifies as medium-sized. The chain has TRDV2 and TRDJ1; 11 bases are shared with TRDD3. The germline CDR1 and CDR2 sequences are GEAIGNYY and EKD. The CDR3 consists of 17 residues. V trimming: 0 bases; J trimming: 0 bases; junction bases outside the gene matches: 5. This CDR3 is CACDTVGGYGNTDKLIF. The CDR3 DNA is TGTGCCTGTGACACCGTTGGGGGATACGGAAACACCGATAAACTCATCTTT.

As concerns this clone: It differs at one base from a far larger clone, so likely a read error. Other DNA variants within this sample encode the same CDR3. The chain joins TRDV2 to TRDJ1; 7 bases line up with TRDD3. This CDR3 has 19 amino acids. V was pared by 1 base and J by 4 bases, with 20 bases of the junction left unmatched. From germline, CDR1 is GEAIGNYY and CDR2 EKD. The CDR3, as DNA: TGTGCCTGTGACACGGCGGGCTTTCCGACTGGGGCTTATGGCGATAAACTCATCTTT. It yields the protein CACDTAGFPTGAYGDKLIF.

This clone ranks as medium-sized. The chain couples TRDV2 to TRDJ1; 7 bases map to TRDD3. V shed 7 bases, J shed 0 bases, and the junction held 25 bases outside the gene matches. The CDR3 is 20 residues long. CDR1 and CDR2 (germline): GEAIGNYY, EKD. The DNA of the CDR3 is TGTGCCTGCCTTGACCTCACCTCTTCTTTCCGGGATACTTACACCGATAAACTCATCTTT. It codes for CACLDLTSSFRDTYTDKLIF.

The chain uses TRDV2 and TRDJ1, with 12 bases fitting TRDD3. The V segment lost 0 bases and the J segment 3 bases; nucleotides outside the gene matches: 7. Germline loops: CDR1 GEAIGNYY, CDR2 EKD. The CDR3 runs 17 residues. CDR3 DNA sequence: TGTGCCTGTGACACCATACTGGGGGATACAAAGGCCGATAAACTCATCTTT. Its translation is CACDTILGDTKADKLIF.

In the case of this clone: This probably arose from a read error, given a far larger clone one base away. Other DNA sequences in this specimen translate into the identical CDR3. The genes are TRDV2 and TRDJ1; perhaps TRDD3 as D (6 bases). Looked up from germline, CDR1 is GEAIGNYY and CDR2 is EKD. Trimming stripped 1 base from V and 4 bases from J, with 18 bases between. The CDR3 has 16 residues. The CDR3, as DNA: TGTGCCTGTGACACGGTGGGACTAGGGGATGTCGATAAACTCATCTTT. It codes for CACDTVGLGDVDKLIF.

By share, this clone ranks as medium-sized. This probably arose from a read error, given a far larger clone one base away. The V gene is TRDV2, the J gene TRDJ1; 11 bases match TRDD3. Germline V CDR1 and CDR2: GEAIGNYY, EKD. The CDR3 loop spans 20 amino acids. CDR3 amino acids: CACDLMSAGLGDTSTDTLIF. The CDR3 DNA is TGTGCCTGTGACTTGATGTCGGCGGGGCTGGGGGATACATCCACCGATACACTCATCTTT.

This clone was seen a handful of times. A far larger clone is a single base away, which makes a read error likely. V usage is TRDV2 and J usage is TRDJ1, with 11 nucleotides matching TRDD3. The DNA matches TRDJ2 better at its end, which makes the J call doubtful. The V gene's germline CDR1 is GEAIGNYY and CDR2 EKD. This CDR3 contains 16 residues. CDR3: CACDTVGLGDNGKLFF. For the CDR3, the DNA is TGTGCCTGTGACACCGTGGGACTGGGGGATAACGGTAAACTCTTCTTT.

By sample fraction, this clone is medium-sized (0.01 to 0.1%). This chain connects TRDV2 to TRDJ1, with 8 bases lining up with TRDD3. J gave up 0 bases and V 3 bases, and 8 bases lay outside the gene matches. CDR1 and CDR2 (germline): GEAIGNYY, EKD. The CDR3 spans 16 residues. CDR3 protein: CACDPVLGGDTDKLIF. The CDR3 DNA sequence: TGTGCCTGTGACCCAGTACTGGGGGGTGACACCGATAAACTCATCTTT.

Notes on this clone: A much bigger clone sits one base away, suggesting this may be a read error. The chain uses TRDV2 and TRDJ1; 11 nucleotides align to TRDD3. This CDR3 spans 21 amino acids. V was clipped by 3 bases and J by 0 bases; unmatched bases: 20. Germline assignment: CDR1 GEAIGNYY and CDR2 EKD. The CDR3 here is CACDDILGDRPTGPHTDKLIF. The CDR3 DNA is TGTGCCTGTGACGACATACTGGGGGATAGGCCCACAGGCCCGCACACCGATAAACTCATCTTT.

With regard to this clone: With a far larger clone one base away, a read error is the likely cause. Other DNA sequences in this specimen translate into the identical CDR3. This chain links TRDV2 with TRDJ1; 12 nucleotides match TRDD3. The junction had 24 bases not matched to a gene; V was cut back by 0 bases and J by 5 bases. Germline CDR1 GEAIGNYY, CDR2 EKD. The CDR3 length is 22 residues. The CDR3 here is CACDTLRPSLTGGYPAADKLIF. The CDR3 coding sequence is TGTGCCTGTGACACCCTAAGGCCTTCCCTTACTGGGGGATACCCGGCAGCTGATAAACTCATCTTT.

This clone was observed a few times. The protein recorded in TCRdb matches a much larger clone and deviates from this DNA's translation at residue 6, suggesting a read error; the protein here is obtained by translating the DNA. This chain links TRDV2 with TRDJ1; 13 nucleotides line up with TRDD3. Germline trimming cut 3 bases from V and 1 base from J; bases unmatched to any gene: 13. CDR3 length equals 19 residues. Per germline, CDR1 GEAIGNYY and CDR2 EKD. The CDR3 reads CACDSALGDTLVTTDKLIF. For the CDR3, the DNA is TGTGCCTGTGACTCCGCACTGGGGGATACGCTGGTTACCACCGATAAACTCATCTTT.

By sample share, this clone is medium-sized (0.01 to 0.1%). Other DNA sequences in this sample translate to the same CDR3. This sequence joins TRDV2 and TRDJ1; TRDD3 might be the D (6 bases). CDR3 size: 24 residues. The V end was cut by 0 bases, the J end by 2 bases, with 39 bases between. Per germline, CDR1 GEAIGNYY and CDR2 EKD. Here the CDR3 reads CACDTLANFRTPGELSGGTDKLIF. The CDR3 coding sequence is TGTGCCTGTGACACCTTGGCTAACTTTCGTACCCCGGGGGAATTATCGGGTGGGACCGATAAACTCATCTTT.

Comment on this clone: This sequence is one base from a far larger clone and is likely a read error. The sample carries other DNA sequences with the same CDR3. This rearrangement joins TRDV2 to TRDJ3, with 7 bases lining up with TRDD3. CDR1 and CDR2 (germline): GEAIGNYY, EKD. The CDR3 has 22 amino acids. The CDR3 region is CACDRLSPEGGGAPWDTRQMFF. DNA for the CDR3: TGTGCCTGTGACCGACTCTCCCCAGAAGGTGGGGGAGCCCCCTGGGACACACGACAGATGTTTTTC.

This clone was seen a handful of times. The TCRdb protein comes from a much larger clone and disagrees with this DNA's translation at residue 9, likely due to a read error; the protein given here is derived from the DNA. V usage is TRDV2 and J usage is TRDJ1, with 7 bases aligning to TRDD3. Germline lookup yields CDR1 GEAIGNYY and CDR2 EKD. V was pared by 0 bases and J by 6 bases, with 15 bases of the junction left unmatched. This CDR3 spans 17 amino acids. The CDR3 bases are TGTGCCTGTGACACCGTTCAGACTGAGGGATACTTGAATAAACTCATCTTT. Residues: CACDTVQTEGYLNKLIF.

This clone appeared a few times. This may stem from a read error, because a much larger clone lies one nucleotide away. The chain recombines TRDV2 with TRDJ3; 8 positions agree with TRDD3. This CDR3 region has 23 residues. Germline CDR1 and CDR2: GEAIGNYY and EKD. The CDR3 here is CACGTVKGLGALRSSWDTRQMFF. The CDR3 nucleotides are TGTGCCTGTGGCACCGTTAAGGGACTGGGGGCCCTTCGCAGCTCCTGGGACACCCGACAGATGTTTTTC.

Within the sample, this clone is large. The identical CDR3 is also encoded by other nucleotide sequences in the sample. V gene TRDV2 combines with J gene TRDJ1; 12 nucleotides match TRDD3. CDR1 and CDR2 from the germline V gene are GEAIGNYY and EKD. The ends lost 0 bases at V and 3 bases at J; junction bases unmatched: 22. This CDR3 is 22 amino acids long. The CDR3 sequence: CACDTLRPSLTGGYPAADKLIF. CDR3 nucleotides: TGTGCCTGTGACACCCTAAGGCCTTCCCTTACTGGGGGATACCCGGCAGCCGATAAACTCATCTTT.

By sample fraction, this clone is medium-sized (0.01 to 0.1%). This likely stems from a read error, as it lies one base from a far larger clone. This rearrangement joins TRDV2 to TRDJ1; the D gene could be TRDD2 or TRDD3 (7 bases each). This CDR3 is 19 amino acids long. CDR1 and CDR2 (germline): GEAIGNYY, EKD. The DNA for the CDR3 is TGTGCCGGTGACACGGCGGGCTTTCCTACTGGGGCTTATGGCGATAAACTCATCTTT. Translation: CAGDTAGFPTGAYGDKLIF.